The rows below give T cell receptor beta chains drawn from one sample of a study of T cell responses to AZD1222 COVID-19 vaccine. Repertoires were generated with immunoSEQ multiplex PCR, while TCRdb's copy carries only in-frame clones and drops some. This sample has roughly 80,000 clones, with approximately 90% found just once. The sample consisted of peripheral blood, taken on day 0 of MenACWY control vaccination. Receptors originate from an adult in good health. The CDR3 runs from the conserved cysteine through the conserved F or W. Fields, in order: J gene, V gene, D gene, clone size, CDR3 protein, CDR3 DNA. A D gene is named only where the DNA matches it firmly. Size is omitted from some rows. Given values are once, few, many or a class for expanded clones.

TRBJ1-5,TRBV6-2/TRBV6-3,TRBD1,NA,CASSYRQGLTVDSNQPQHF,TGTGCCAGCAGTTACCGACAGGGGTTGACCGTGGATAGCAATCAGCCCCAGCATTTT
TRBJ1-2,TRBV27,TRBD1,NA,CASSLLGQGANYGYTF,TGTGCCAGCAGTTTATTGGGGCAGGGGGCTAACTATGGCTACACCTTC
TRBJ1-2,TRBV7-2,NA,NA,CASSLAAGSNYGYTF,TGTGCCAGCAGCTTAGCTGCAGGGTCCAACTATGGCTACACCTTC
TRBJ2-7,TRBV28,NA,NA,CASSLSLISYEQYF,TGTGCCAGCAGTTTATCACTTATCTCCTACGAGCAGTACTTC
TRBJ2-2,TRBV18,TRBD1,NA,CATFGQGAAGELFF,TGTGCCACCTTCGGACAGGGGGCGGCCGGGGAGCTGTTTTTT
TRBJ1-2,TRBV28,NA,few,CASQTDFGYTF,TGTGCCAGCCAGACGGACTTTGGCTACACCTTC
TRBJ2-1,TRBV12-3/TRBV12-4,NA,NA,CASDSPVLNEQFF,TGTGCCAGCGACTCCCCAGTTCTCAATGAGCAGTTCTTC
TRBJ1-4,TRBV7-2,NA,NA,CASSPNRDGEKLFF,TGTGCCAGCAGCCCAAACAGGGATGGTGAAAAACTGTTTTTT
TRBJ1-1,TRBV5-6,NA,NA,CASSPAEGPEAFF,TGTGCCAGCAGCCCCGCAGAGGGCCCTGAAGCTTTCTTT
TRBJ1-4,TRBV18,NA,NA,CASSPSQGVNEKLFF,TGTGCCAGCTCACCGAGTCAAGGGGTAAATGAAAAACTGTTTTTT
TRBJ2-3,TRBV4-1,TRBD2,once,CASSPQGTSGSTDTQYF,TGCGCCAGCAGCCCTCAGGGGACTAGCGGGAGCACAGATACGCAGTATTTT
TRBJ2-7,TRBV6-2/TRBV6-3,TRBD1,NA,CASSYSTGGSEQYF,TGTGCCAGCAGTTACTCGACAGGGGGCAGTGAGCAGTACTTC
TRBJ1-1,TRBV6-5,NA,NA,CASSYSVWRTEAFF,TGTGCCAGCAGTTACTCGGTATGGCGCACTGAAGCTTTCTTT
TRBJ1-2,TRBV18,NA,NA,CASSPPGGSRYGYTF,TGTGCCAGCTCACCACCGGGGGGCAGCCGCTATGGCTACACCTTC
TRBJ2-6,TRBV28,NA,NA,CASSKPGPGANVLTF,TGTGCCAGCTCGAAACCAGGGCCAGGGGCCAACGTCCTGACTTTC
TRBJ1-2,TRBV25-1,TRBD1,NA,CASSGWGTDGYTF,TGTGCCAGCAGTGGATGGGGGACAGACGGCTACACCTTC
TRBJ1-2,TRBV30,TRBD1,NA,CAWSGRGTGGYGYTF,TGTGCCTGGAGTGGACGAGGGACAGGAGGGTATGGCTACACCTTC
TRBJ2-2,TRBV5-5,NA,NA,CASSFATYTGELFF,TGTGCCAGCAGCTTCGCCACATACACCGGGGAGCTGTTTTTT
TRBJ2-7,TRBV5-1,NA,NA,CASSSSPPPGTYEQYF,TGCGCCAGCAGCTCTTCCCCACCCCCAGGGACCTACGAGCAGTACTTC
TRBJ2-7,TRBV6-5,TRBD1,NA,CASSYLSGTGYFEQYF,TGTGCCAGCAGTTACCTTTCCGGGACAGGGTACTTCGAGCAGTACTTC
TRBJ2-1,TRBV28,TRBD2,NA,CASSLIGLAGKVEQFF,TGTGCCAGCAGTTTAATCGGCCTAGCGGGAAAGGTTGAGCAGTTCTTC
TRBJ2-5,TRBV6-6,NA,NA,CASSYELETQYF,TGTGCCAGCAGTTACGAATTAGAGACCCAGTACTTC
TRBJ1-2,TRBV5-5,NA,NA,CASSYSGSDGYTF,TGTGCCAGCAGCTATTCAGGGAGTGATGGCTACACCTTC
TRBJ1-3,TRBV7-9,NA,once,CASKSGPSGNTIYF,TGTGCCAGCAAGTCCGGTCCCTCTGGAAACACCATATATTTT
TRBJ1-4,TRBV7-2,NA,NA,CASTEGLGEKLFF,TGTGCCAGCACCGAGGGGCTAGGCGAAAAACTGTTTTTT
TRBJ2-5,TRBV7-9,NA,NA,CASSLGRGETQYF,TGTGCCAGCAGCTTAGGCCGGGGAGAGACCCAGTACTTC
TRBJ2-1,TRBV5-4,TRBD2,once,CASSRTGLAGGREQFF,TGTGCCAGCAGCCGGACGGGACTAGCGGGAGGCAGGGAGCAGTTCTTC
TRBJ2-1,TRBV19,TRBD1,NA,CASSIDRPGGYDNEQFF,TGTGCCAGTAGTATAGATCGGCCAGGGGGTTACGACAATGAGCAGTTCTTC